These 20 T cell receptor beta chains share one sample of origin, sequenced in a study of OX40 agonist ivuxolimab in advanced cancers. Clones were sequenced by immunoSEQ multiplex PCR, and TCRdb holds only the in-frame ones, with some missing. The profile covers approximately 23,000 clones, with 65% to 90% appearing a single time and about 16% taken by the ten largest. The specimen comprised CD4+ or CD8+ T cells sorted from blood, sampled in a trial of the OX40 agonist ivuxolimab. The receptors were gathered from an adult with an advanced solid tumor such as melanoma, head and neck, liver or kidney cancer.

The chain has TRBV7-9 and TRBJ1-2; 8 nucleotides line up with TRBD1. CDR1 SEHNR and CDR2 FQNEAQ come from the germline V gene (reference sequence). V lost 0 bases to trimming and J lost 2 bases; unmatched junction nucleotides: 5. The CDR3 consists of 16 residues. The CDR3 protein is CASSLARTGYNYGYTF. CDR3 DNA: TGTGCCAGCAGCTTAGCCCGGACAGGGTACAACTATGGCTACACCTTC. Combining the CDR3 with reference TRBV7-9 and TRBJ1-2 gives the whole variable domain DTGVSQNPRHKITKRGQNVTFRCDPISEHNRLYWYRQTLGQGPEFLTYFQNEAQLEKSRLLSDRFSAERPKGSFSTLEIQRTEQGDSAMYLCASSLARTGYNYGYTFGSGTRLTVV.

The chain uses TRBV7-9 and TRBJ2-1; D not resolved. Germline V gives CDR1 SEHNR, CDR2 FQNEAQ (reference sequence). Trimming removed 5 bases from V and 7 bases from J, with 9 bases in between. This CDR3 is 12 amino acids long. In nucleotides, the CDR3 is TGTGCCAGCAGCATAAAAGTAAATGAGCAGTTCTTC. Translating it yields CASSIKVNEQFF.

CDR3 nucleotides: TGTGCCAGCACGGAGCGGGCGGGTGGATCCTACGAGCAGTACTTC. Translated: CASTERAGGSYEQYF. V and J are TRBV7-8 and TRBJ2-7; D is perhaps TRBD2 (6 bases). CDR3 length: 15 amino acids. Germline lookup yields CDR1 SGHVS and CDR2 FQNEAQ. Trimming shortened V by 7 bases and J by 1 base, and 17 bases separated the two germline ends.

This clone is judged medium-sized (0.01 to 0.1%). The chain couples TRBV21-1 to TRBJ1-1; the table calls TRBD1, which could not be checked here. TRBV21-1 has pseudogene status. The CDR3 contains 17 residues. DNA for the CDR3: TGTGCCAGCAGCAAACCTGAACAGACAGGGACGAACACTGAAGCTTTCTTT. It yields the protein CASSKPEQTGTNTEAFF.

The rearrangement joins TRBV25-1 to TRBJ2-5, with D unresolved. The V gene lost 10 bases and the J gene lost 7 bases, with 10 bases spanning the gap. CDR1 is MGHDK and CDR2 is SYGVNS in the germline V gene. The CDR3 has 10 residues. CDR3 sequence (DNA): TGTGCCACCGCCGAAGTGACCCAGTACTTC. It is translated as CATAEVTQYF. The full variable domain, its missing parts supplied by reference TRBV25-1 and TRBJ2-5, is EADIYQTPRYLVIGTGKKITLECSQTMGHDKMYWYQQDPGMELHLIHYSYGVNSTEKGDLSSESTVSRIRTEHFPLTLESARPSHTSQYLCATAEVTQYFGPGTRLLVL.

In this sample, this clone turned up once. The rearrangement joins TRBV4-2 to TRBJ2-2, with 10 bases matching TRBD2. V was pared by 7 bases and J by 3 bases, with 5 bases of the junction left unmatched. This CDR3 has 15 residues. Germline V gene lookup returns CDR1 LGHNA and CDR2 YNFKEQ. The CDR3 loop is CASTSGSLDTGELFF. The CDR3 nucleotides are TGTGCCAGCACTAGCGGGAGTTTGGACACCGGGGAGCTGTTTTTT.

This clone has a handful of counts. The rearrangement uses TRBV25-1 and TRBJ1-2; 7 bases fit TRBD1. After removal of 4 bases from V and 4 bases from J, the junction contained 0 bases not matched to a gene. Germline V gene sequence: CDR1 MGHDK, CDR2 SYGVNS. CDR3 size: 12 residues. DNA of the CDR3: TGTGCCAGCAGTGCAGGGGGCTATGGCTACACCTTC. This encodes CASSAGGYGYTF.

This rearrangement joins TRBV5-1 to TRBJ1-2, with D hard to call. The germline gives CDR1 SGHRS, CDR2 YFSETQ. Trimming shortened V by 0 bases and J by 1 base, and 7 bases separated the two germline ends. This CDR3 is 14 amino acids long. The CDR3: CASSLDRFNYGYTF. CDR3 sequence (DNA): TGCGCCAGCAGCTTGGACAGATTTAACTATGGCTACACCTTC.

The count of this clone is one. CDR3 in amino acids: CASSETGSYEQYF. In nucleotides, the CDR3 is TGTGCCAGCAGCGAGACAGGGTCCTACGAGCAGTACTTC. The chain joins TRBV7-3 to TRBJ2-5, with 7 nucleotides matching TRBD1. The DNA end is a closer match to TRBJ2-7, so the J assignment may be wrong. CDR1 and CDR2 from the germline V gene are SGHTA and FQGTGA. The CDR3 length is 13 residues.

This chain connects TRBV9 to TRBJ2-3; TRBD1 is a possible D gene (6 bases). CDR3 length: 16 amino acids. Germline V CDR1 and CDR2: SGDLS, YYNGEE. Trimming stripped 2 bases from V and 6 bases from J, with 19 bases between. Here the CDR3 DNA reads TGTGCCAGCAGCGTCTCTGGGGGCAGAGCTGCGGATACGCAGTATTTT. It codes for CASSVSGGRAADTQYF.

The chain employs TRBV10-3 and TRBJ2-3; 10 bases line up with TRBD2. Germline CDR1 and CDR2: ENHRY and SYGVKD. The CDR3 has 15 amino acids. Germline trimming cut 8 bases from V and 2 bases from J; bases unmatched to any gene: 7. CDR3 in amino acids: CAISASGSVTDTQYF. Here the CDR3 DNA reads TGTGCCATCTCGGCTAGCGGGAGTGTCACAGATACGCAGTATTTT.

The J gene is TRBJ2-1, the V gene TRBV27; 8 nucleotides line up with TRBD1. The germline V gene has CDR1 MNHEY and CDR2 SMNVEV (reference sequence). CDR3 length: 12 amino acids. V lost 5 bases, J lost 10 bases, and 4 bases stayed unmatched. CDR3 residues: CASSLNRGEQFF. The CDR3 DNA reads as TGTGCCAGCAGTCTTAACAGGGGGGAGCAGTTCTTC.

The chain joins TRBV28 to TRBJ2-5, with no clear D. The CDR3 runs 17 residues. V gave up 4 bases and J gave up 5 bases, with 23 bases separating them. Germline CDR1 MDHEN, CDR2 SYDVKM. In nucleotides, the CDR3 is TGTGCCAGCAGTTCTACCAAGCCCAGGTTGGCTTTCGAGACCCAGTACTTC. Translation gives CASSSTKPRLAFETQYF.

The rearrangement links TRBV6-5 to TRBJ2-7; D is undetermined. Trimming shortened V by 4 bases and J by 7 bases, and 11 bases separated the two germline ends. This CDR3 comprises 12 residues. Germline V gene sequence: CDR1 MNHEY, CDR2 SVGAGI. Here the CDR3 DNA reads TGTGCCAGCAGTTCCGCTGCCTTTGAGCAGTACTTC. This codes for CASSSAAFEQYF.

CDR3 loop: CAWSATTTGNYGYTF. The CDR3 region has the DNA TGTGCCTGGAGTGCAACGACTACAGGGAACTATGGCTACACCTTC. The chain has TRBV30 and TRBJ1-2; D possibly corresponds to TRBD1 (6 bases). Trimming took off 1 base at V and 2 bases at J, with 14 bases between the two ends. Germline V gene data show CDR1 as GTSNPN and CDR2 as SVGIG (reference sequence). There are 15 residues in the CDR3.

This chain uses TRBV4-3 with TRBJ2-5; weak D call: TRBD2 (6 bases). The CDR3 has 15 residues. Germline V gives CDR1 LGHNA, CDR2 YSLEER. V shed 1 base and J shed 2 bases, with 11 bases lying between them. Here the CDR3 reads CASSQVGGVQETQYF. The DNA of the CDR3 is TGCGCCAGCAGCCAAGTGGGCGGGGTTCAAGAGACCCAGTACTTC.

The chain is built from TRBV6-6 and TRBJ2-4; 8 bases match TRBD1. The CDR3 runs to 13 residues. Germline V gives CDR1 MNHNY, CDR2 SVGAGI (reference sequence). With V trimmed by 6 bases and J by 9 bases, 7 bases remained unmatched. The CDR3, as DNA: TGTGCCAGCAGCCCCGGACAGGGCGGCATTCAGTACTTC. Protein sequence: CASSPGQGGIQYF.

The V gene is TRBV6-6, the J gene TRBJ2-1; no reliable D call. The CDR3 spans 14 residues. Germline loops: CDR1 MNHNY, CDR2 SVGAGI (reference sequence). V was pared by 6 bases and J by 0 bases, with 9 bases between. CDR3 nucleotide sequence: TGTGCCAGCAGCTTTATCGACTCCTACAATGAGCAGTTCTTC. Translated: CASSFIDSYNEQFF.

This chain links TRBV19 with TRBJ1-1; 11 bases are a match to TRBD1. The CDR3 covers 14 residues. Germline CDR1 LNHDA, CDR2 SQIVND (reference sequence). J was trimmed by 4 bases and V by 5 bases; bases with no gene match: 3. Here the CDR3 DNA reads TGTGCCAGTAGTCCCGGGACAGGGGGCACTGAAGCTTTCTTT. Amino acids: CASSPGTGGTEAFF.

By share, this clone ranks as medium-sized. The chain employs TRBV2 and TRBJ2-7; possibly TRBD2 for D (7 bases). Between the trimmed V and J ends, which lost 3 bases and 3 bases, there was a span of 15 bases. The germline CDR1 and CDR2 sequences are SNHLY and FYNNEI. The CDR3 loop spans 15 amino acids. The CDR3 here is CASSEGGDNHYEQYF. CDR3 DNA sequence: TGTGCCAGCAGTGAGGGGGGGGACAACCACTACGAGCAGTACTTC.